A single sample gave rise to the 32 T cell receptor beta chains below, sequenced in a study of blood T cell repertoires in COVID-19 (dated by TCRdb to 2019 to 2021). Preparation of the library involved the immunoSEQ multiplex PCR assay. The clones in this table, taken by TCRdb from immuneACCESS, are in-frame only. Not every clone is retained; where verified, under half of the shortfall comes from an unresolved V gene, and the cause of the rest is unknown. The sample table lists approximately 230,000 clones, almost 90% of them with a count of one. The ten largest clones capture around 1.4% of the sample. Sample: peripheral blood. The receptor source for this set is a man older than 75 with acute or convalescent COVID-19.

This clone was seen a few times. The chain recombines TRBV19 with TRBJ2-7; 8 nucleotides agree with TRBD2. CDR3 length equals 15 residues. Germline-derived CDR1 and CDR2 are LNHDA and SQIVND (reference sequence). Unmatched junction bases numbered 8, after V lost 5 bases and J lost 2 bases. CDR3 nucleotide sequence: TGTGCCAGTAGTCTCGGGACTAGTGGCCCCTACGAGCAGTACTTC. This translates into CASSLGTSGPYEQYF.

V and J are TRBV7-2 and TRBJ1-2, with D uncertain. CDR1 and CDR2 (germline): SGHTA, FQGNSA. V was shortened by 2 bases and J by 4 bases, with 17 bases between the two germline ends. CDR3 length equals 16 residues. CDR3 sequence (DNA): TGTGCCAGCAGCTTAAGCCTCGACGGGGTGTTCTATGGCTACACCTTC. Its translation: CASSLSLDGVFYGYTF.

As concerns this clone: The same CDR3 also results from other DNA sequences found in this sample. The rearrangement joins TRBV3-1 (or the pseudogene TRBV3-2) to TRBJ2-7; possible D gene TRBD1, 6 bases. Germline V CDR1 and CDR2: LGHDT, YNNKEL (reference sequence). The V and J ends lost 1 base and 4 bases respectively, with 8 bases between them. CDR3 size: 13 residues. CDR3 DNA: TGTGCCAGCAGCCAAGGAACAGGGTACGAGCAGTACTTC. It encodes CASSQGTGYEQYF.

V usage is TRBV7-2 and J usage is TRBJ2-7; possibly TRBD1 for D (7 bases). V shed 2 bases and J shed 2 bases, with 22 bases lying between them. CDR1 is SGHTA, CDR2 FQGNSA, per germline. CDR3 length equals 18 residues. The CDR3 DNA reads TGTGCCAGCAGCTTAACCTCATTGGGGGCGGGGACAGCCTACGAGCAGTACTTC. Translation gives CASSLTSLGAGTAYEQYF.

This chain joins TRBV2 and TRBJ1-2; possibly TRBD1 for D (5 bases). Germline CDR1 is SNHLY and CDR2 is FYNNEI. V lost 4 bases, J lost 6 bases, and 15 bases lay in between. CDR3 length: 14 amino acids. CDR3 sequence reads: CASSGGREEDGYTF. The CDR3 DNA is TGTGCCAGCAGTGGCGGCAGGGAAGAAGATGGCTACACCTTC.

J is TRBJ1-2 and V is TRBV5-6, with D possibly matching TRBD1 (5 bases). The V and J ends lost 1 base and 2 bases respectively, with 9 bases between them. This CDR3 spans 14 amino acids. Germline V gene lookup returns CDR1 SGHDT and CDR2 YYEEEE. The CDR3: CASSLNRLNYGYTF. In DNA, the CDR3 is TGTGCCAGCAGCTTGAACAGGCTGAACTATGGCTACACCTTC.

The V gene is TRBV6-5, the J gene TRBJ2-7; tentatively, D is TRBD1 (6 bases). V was trimmed by 4 bases and J by 0 bases, leaving 16 bases between them. CDR3 size: 16 residues. Germline CDR1 and CDR2: MNHEY and SVGAGI. CDR3 loop: CASSSNRGTSSYEQYF. CDR3 sequence (DNA): TGTGCCAGCAGTTCCAATAGGGGGACAAGCTCCTACGAGCAGTACTTC.

The chain couples TRBV19 to TRBJ2-1, with unresolved D. The germline gives CDR1 LNHDA, CDR2 SQIVND (reference sequence). V was cut by 4 bases and J by 7 bases, with 14 bases left in between. CDR3 length equals 14 residues. CDR3 sequence (DNA): TGTGCCAGTAGTAAAGGAGCAGCCCGTAATGAGCAGTTCTTC. Translation gives CASSKGAARNEQFF.

The gene calls are TRBV4-1 and TRBJ2-5; 7 bases align to TRBD1. This CDR3 is built from 14 residues. Germline V gene sequence: CDR1 MGHRA, CDR2 YSYEKL. The V gene end was trimmed by 1 base and the J gene end by 3 bases; junction bases not matched to a gene: 2. The CDR3 spells CASSQGQGEETQYF. CDR3 DNA sequence: TGCGCCAGCAGCCAAGGACAGGGTGAAGAGACCCAGTACTTC.

Comments on this clone: Mismatch with germline at one junction end may stem from a read error. The chain carries TRBV4-2 and TRBJ2-3; 11 bases map to TRBD2. Germline values: CDR1 LGHNA, CDR2 YNFKEQ. The CDR3 extends over 16 amino acids. The CDR3 protein is CASSQEVAGGYGTQYF. Here the CDR3 DNA reads TGTGCCAGCAGTCAAGAGGTAGCGGGGGGGTACGGTACGCAGTATTTT.

This chain uses TRBV7-8 with TRBJ1-3; 7 bases map to TRBD1. This CDR3 contains 15 residues. V shed 2 bases, J shed 3 bases, and the junction held 4 bases outside the gene matches. Looked up from germline, CDR1 is SGHVS and CDR2 is FQNEAQ. CDR3: CASSLKRGLGNTIYF. The CDR3 nucleotides are TGTGCCAGCAGCTTAAAGAGGGGGCTTGGAAACACCATATATTTT.

V usage is TRBV29-1 and J usage is TRBJ2-3; tentatively, D is TRBD1 (6 bases). V lost 7 bases, J lost 0 bases, and 26 bases lay in between. CDR3 size: 18 residues. Germline V gene data show CDR1 as SQVTM and CDR2 as ANQGSEA. The CDR3 here is CSAKRGPLTGISTDTQYF. The CDR3 bases are TGCAGCGCTAAACGAGGGCCCCTAACAGGGATTAGCACAGATACGCAGTATTTT.

The sample holds a few counts of this clone. The V gene is TRBV12-3 or TRBV12-4, the J gene TRBJ1-5; the D is unclear. This CDR3 has 13 amino acids. V dropped 3 bases and J dropped 2 bases, with 5 bases sitting between them. DNA for the CDR3: TGTGCCAGCAGTTTCTCGGGCAATCAGCCCCAGCATTTT. Translated: CASSFSGNQPQHF.

The chain employs TRBV5-4 and TRBJ1-6; maybe TRBD1 (5 bases). This CDR3 has 14 residues. Germline V lookup: CDR1 SGHNT, CDR2 YYREEE (reference sequence). V lost 2 bases and J 13 bases, leaving 16 bases between the germline ends. The CDR3 is CASSFGTGRVPLHF. The DNA for the CDR3 is TGTGCCAGCAGCTTTGGTACAGGTCGTGTCCCCCTCCACTTT.

This sequence joins TRBV7-9 and TRBJ2-1; 7 bases are shared with TRBD1. The CDR3 totals 15 residues. The germline gives CDR1 SEHNR, CDR2 FQNEAQ (reference sequence). The junction had 5 bases not matched to a gene; V was cut back by 4 bases and J by 2 bases. CDR3 residues: CASSSRQGTYNEQFF. As DNA, the CDR3 is TGTGCCAGCAGCTCCCGACAGGGTACCTACAATGAGCAGTTCTTC. The complete variable domain, with remaining parts taken from reference TRBV7-9 and TRBJ2-1, reads DTGVSQNPRHKITKRGQNVTFRCDPISEHNRLYWYRQTLGQGPEFLTYFQNEAQLEKSRLLSDRFSAERPKGSFSTLEIQRTEQGDSAMYLCASSSRQGTYNEQFFGPGTRLTVL.

This rearrangement joins TRBV3-1 (or the pseudogene TRBV3-2) to TRBJ1-4; TRBD1 agrees at 10 bases. The ends lost 0 bases at V and 0 bases at J; junction bases unmatched: 7. CDR1 LGHDT and CDR2 YNNKEL come from the germline V gene (reference sequence). The CDR3 spans 19 residues. The CDR3 loop reads CASSQDRTGGTTTNEKLFF. CDR3 coding DNA: TGTGCCAGCAGCCAAGATCGGACAGGGGGGACGACAACTAATGAAAAACTGTTTTTT.

The rearrangement joins TRBV5-1 to TRBJ2-5, with 9 bases lining up with TRBD2. Germline lookup yields CDR1 SGHRS and CDR2 YFSETQ. After removal of 0 bases from V and 0 bases from J, the junction contained 6 bases not matched to a gene. The CDR3 spans 17 residues. CDR3 DNA: TGCGCCAGCAGCTTGGCTGTGTCTAGCGGGAACCAAGAGACCCAGTACTTC. Its protein is CASSLAVSSGNQETQYF.

This clone has a single count. The V gene is TRBV6-5, the J gene TRBJ2-3, with 7 positions matching TRBD2. This CDR3 region has 16 residues. V shed 0 bases and J 2 bases; nucleotides not matched to a gene: 5. Germline CDR1 MNHEY, CDR2 SVGAGI. The CDR3 DNA reads TGTGCCAGCAGTTACTCGCGGGAGATGGTCACAGATACGCAGTATTTT. Residues: CASSYSREMVTDTQYF.

This clone was seen a single time. V is TRBV11-3 and J is TRBJ2-7; D possibly corresponds to TRBD2 (7 bases). Germline-derived CDR1 and CDR2 are SGHNT and YENEEA. V was shortened by 5 bases and J by 4 bases, with 12 bases between the two germline ends. The CDR3 extends over 13 amino acids. CDR3 coding DNA: TGTGCCAGCAGCACGGGGGGCGCGTACGAGCAGTACTTC. The encoded protein is CASSTGGAYEQYF.

The chain links TRBV5-4 to TRBJ2-1, with 11 bases fitting TRBD2. CDR1 SGHNT and CDR2 YYREEE come from the germline V gene (reference sequence). V lost 4 bases and J lost 4; bases outside the gene matches: 4. This CDR3 contains 15 residues. This CDR3 reads CASSPGTSGYNEQFF. The DNA of the CDR3 is TGTGCCAGCAGCCCGGGGACTAGCGGTTACAATGAGCAGTTCTTC.

The V call is TRBV15, the J call TRBJ1-1; tentatively, D is TRBD1 (6 bases). CDR1 LNHNV and CDR2 YYDKDF come from the germline V gene (reference sequence). V was shortened by 8 bases and J by 1 base, with 11 bases between the two germline ends. The CDR3 consists of 13 residues. Here the CDR3 reads CATAGVRNTEAFF. The CDR3 bases are TGTGCCACCGCAGGGGTACGGAACACTGAAGCTTTCTTT.

V and J are TRBV5-1 and TRBJ1-2; TRBD1 might be the D (5 bases). The germline V gene has CDR1 SGHRS and CDR2 YFSETQ. The CDR3 contains 17 residues. The germline V and J ends were trimmed by 1 base and 3 bases, with 19 bases remaining between them. CDR3 bases: TGCGCCAGCAGCTTGATGCTGAATGGCGGAGGGGACTATGGCTACACCTTC. Its translation is CASSLMLNGGGDYGYTF.

This sequence joins TRBV19 and TRBJ1-2; weak D call: TRBD1 (5 bases). V was cut by 5 bases and J by 7 bases, with 11 bases left in between. The CDR3 length is 12 residues. Germline loops: CDR1 LNHDA, CDR2 SQIVND (reference sequence). The CDR3 DNA sequence: TGTGCCAGTAGTTTCCAGGGAGGTGGCTACACCTTC. This encodes CASSFQGGGYTF.

This clone appeared a few times. The identical CDR3 is also encoded by other nucleotide sequences in the sample. Here the CDR3 DNA reads TGCGCCAGCAGCTTGGCCGGGGACACTGAAGCTTTCTTT. Translation gives CASSLAGDTEAFF. The J gene is TRBJ1-1, the V gene TRBV5-1; D not resolved. Trimming pared 0 bases from V and 3 bases from J, leaving 6 bases between. The CDR3 has 13 residues. Per the germline V gene, CDR1 is SGHRS and CDR2 is YFSETQ.

CDR3 sequence (DNA): TGTGCCAGCAGTGAGGATGGGACAGGGGCTTCACCCCTCCACTTT. This sequence encodes CASSEDGTGASPLHF. This chain connects TRBV25-1 to TRBJ1-6; TRBD1 matches 10 bases. This CDR3 has 15 residues. The J segment lost 9 bases and the V segment lost 3 bases, leaving 5 bases of the junction unmatched. Germline CDR1 MGHDK, CDR2 SYGVNS.

This clone was counted a single time. The V and J genes are TRBV4-3 and TRBJ1-2, with D unresolved. The germline CDR1 and CDR2 sequences are LGHNA and YSLEER. Trimming shortened V by 0 bases and J by 4 bases, and 15 bases separated the two germline ends. There are 16 residues in the CDR3. The CDR3 is CASSQDLNPWSYGYTF. CDR3 sequence (DNA): TGCGCCAGCAGCCAAGATCTGAATCCTTGGAGCTATGGCTACACCTTC.

This rearrangement joins TRBV5-4 to TRBJ2-3; 10 nucleotides align to TRBD2. Germline V gene sequence: CDR1 SGHNT, CDR2 YYREEE (reference sequence). The CDR3 totals 15 residues. V trimming: 2 bases; J trimming: 5 bases; junction bases outside the gene matches: 5. The CDR3 spells CASSLSGGARDTQYF. In DNA, the CDR3 is TGTGCCAGCAGCTTAAGCGGGGGGGCCAGAGATACGCAGTATTTT.

V is TRBV7-6 and J is TRBJ2-7, with 9 bases aligning to TRBD1. CDR1 SGHVS and CDR2 FNYEAQ come from the germline V gene. V lost 1 base, J lost 4 bases, and 5 bases stayed unmatched. This CDR3 contains 15 residues. CDR3 region: CASSLVGTGSYEQYF. CDR3 nucleotide sequence: TGTGCCAGCAGCTTAGTGGGGACAGGGTCGTACGAGCAGTACTTC.

V is TRBV2 and J is TRBJ1-4, with TRBD1 matching over 7 bases. The CDR3 has 17 residues. The junction had 10 bases not matched to a gene; V was cut back by 6 bases and J by 0 bases. Per germline, CDR1 SNHLY and CDR2 FYNNEI. The CDR3 coding sequence is TGTGCCAGCAGCGCAGGCAGGGGGGTCACAACTAATGAAAAACTGTTTTTT. Translation gives CASSAGRGVTTNEKLFF.

The rearrangement joins TRBV2 to TRBJ2-1, with 8 bases fitting TRBD1. Germline CDR1 and CDR2: SNHLY and FYNNEI. The CDR3 contains 14 residues. The junction had 2 bases not matched to a gene; V was cut back by 6 bases and J by 1 base. The CDR3 sequence: CASRRTGSYNEQFF. The CDR3 region has the DNA TGTGCCAGCAGAAGGACAGGGTCCTACAATGAGCAGTTCTTC.

At least ten counts were recorded for this clone. The chain has TRBV28 and TRBJ1-6; D is unresolved. V was clipped by 8 bases and J by 3 bases, with 8 bases between them. CDR1 and CDR2 from the germline V gene are MDHEN and SYDVKM. The CDR3 runs 13 residues. The CDR3 spells CASRRDYNSPLHF. CDR3 nucleotide sequence: TGTGCCAGCCGGAGGGACTATAATTCACCCCTCCACTTT.

The chain carries TRBV19 and TRBJ1-2, with 9 positions matching TRBD1. The CDR3 loop spans 15 amino acids. CDR1 and CDR2 from the germline V gene are LNHDA and SQIVND (reference sequence). V shed 4 bases and J 2 bases; nucleotides not matched to a gene: 5. The CDR3 protein is CASSTAGTGNYGYTF. The CDR3 DNA follows: TGTGCCAGTAGTACCGCCGGGACAGGGAACTATGGCTACACCTTC. Variable domain in full (rest from reference TRBV19 and TRBJ1-2): DGGITQSPKYLFRKEGQNVTLSCEQNLNHDAMYWYRQDPGQGLRLIYYSQIVNDFQKGDIAEGYSVSREKKESFPLTVTSAQKNPTAFYLCASSTAGTGNYGYTFGSGTRLTVV.